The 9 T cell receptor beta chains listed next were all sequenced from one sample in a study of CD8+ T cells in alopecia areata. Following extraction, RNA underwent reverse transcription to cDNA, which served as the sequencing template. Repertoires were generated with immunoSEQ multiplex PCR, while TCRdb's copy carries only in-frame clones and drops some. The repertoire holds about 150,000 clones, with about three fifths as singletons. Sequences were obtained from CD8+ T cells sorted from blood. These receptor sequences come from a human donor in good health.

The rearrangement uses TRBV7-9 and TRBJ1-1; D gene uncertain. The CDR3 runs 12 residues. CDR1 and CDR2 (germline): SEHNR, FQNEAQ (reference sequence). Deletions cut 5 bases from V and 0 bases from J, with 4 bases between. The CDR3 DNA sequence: TGTGCCAGCAGCGACTTGAACACTGAAGCTTTCTTT. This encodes CASSDLNTEAFF.

CDR3 DNA sequence: TGTGCCAGTGGGACTTCGGGGGCAGGCTACACCTTC. Translating gives CASGTSGAGYTF. The gene calls are TRBV5-6 and TRBJ1-2, with a possible D match to TRBD1 (6 bases). The CDR3 has 12 residues. Trimming took off 8 bases at V and 8 bases at J, with 16 bases between the two ends. The germline V gene has CDR1 SGHDT and CDR2 YYEEEE. Variable domain in full (rest from reference TRBV5-6 and TRBJ1-2): DAGVTQSPTHLIKTRGQQVTLRCSPKSGHDTVSWYQQALGQGPQFIFQYYEEEERQRGNFPDRFSGHQFPNYSSELNVNALLLGDSALYLCASGTSGAGYTFGSGTRLTVV.

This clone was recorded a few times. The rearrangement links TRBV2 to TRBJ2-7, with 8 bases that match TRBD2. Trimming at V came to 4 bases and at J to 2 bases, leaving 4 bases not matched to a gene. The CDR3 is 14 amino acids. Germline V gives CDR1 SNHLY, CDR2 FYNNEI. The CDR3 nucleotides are TGTGCCAGCAGTGCCCCGGGAGGGACCTACGAGCAGTACTTC. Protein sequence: CASSAPGGTYEQYF.

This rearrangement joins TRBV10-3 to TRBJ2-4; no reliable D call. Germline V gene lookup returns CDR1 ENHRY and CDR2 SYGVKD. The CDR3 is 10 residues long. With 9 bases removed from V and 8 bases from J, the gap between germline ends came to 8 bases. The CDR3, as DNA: TGTGCCATTAGCTGGGACATTCAGTACTTC. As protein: CAISWDIQYF.

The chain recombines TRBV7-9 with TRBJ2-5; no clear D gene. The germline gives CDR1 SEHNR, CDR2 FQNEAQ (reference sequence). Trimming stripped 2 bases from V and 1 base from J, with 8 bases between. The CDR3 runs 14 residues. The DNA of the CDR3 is TGTGCCAGCAGCTTATCTCTGAGCCAAGAGACCCAGTACTTC. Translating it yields CASSLSLSQETQYF.

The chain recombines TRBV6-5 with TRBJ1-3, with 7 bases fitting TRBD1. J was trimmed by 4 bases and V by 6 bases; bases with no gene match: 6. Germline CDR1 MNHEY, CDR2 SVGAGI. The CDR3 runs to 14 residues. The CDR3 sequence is CASSRQGSGNTIYF. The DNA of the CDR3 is TGTGCCAGCAGCCGACAGGGCTCGGGAAACACCATATATTTT.

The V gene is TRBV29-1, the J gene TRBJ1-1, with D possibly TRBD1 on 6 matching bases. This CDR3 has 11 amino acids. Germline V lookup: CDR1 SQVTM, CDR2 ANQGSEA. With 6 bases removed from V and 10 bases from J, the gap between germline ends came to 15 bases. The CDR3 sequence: CSVAGRGGAFF. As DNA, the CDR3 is TGCAGCGTGGCGGGCCGAGGGGGAGCTTTCTTT.

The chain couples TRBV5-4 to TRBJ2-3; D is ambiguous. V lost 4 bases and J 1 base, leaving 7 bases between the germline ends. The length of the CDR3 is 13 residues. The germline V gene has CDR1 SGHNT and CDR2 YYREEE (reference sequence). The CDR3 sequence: CASSRWGTDTQYF. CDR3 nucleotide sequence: TGTGCCAGCAGCAGGTGGGGCACAGATACGCAGTATTTT.

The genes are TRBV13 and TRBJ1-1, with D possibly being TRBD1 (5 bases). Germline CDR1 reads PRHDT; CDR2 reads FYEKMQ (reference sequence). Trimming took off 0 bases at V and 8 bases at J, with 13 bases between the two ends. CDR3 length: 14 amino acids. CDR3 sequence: CASSLGFRVTEAFF. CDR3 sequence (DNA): TGTGCCAGCAGCTTAGGATTCAGGGTGACCGAAGCTTTCTTT. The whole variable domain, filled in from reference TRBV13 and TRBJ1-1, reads AAGVIQSPRHLIKEKRETATLKCYPIPRHDTVYWYQQGPGQDPQFLISFYEKMQSDKGSIPDRFSAQQFSDYHSELNMSSLELGDSALYFCASSLGFRVTEAFFGQGTRLTVV.